The 22 T cell receptor beta chains below all came from one sample that was sequenced in a study of glioma-infiltrating T cells after dendritic cell vaccination. Specified time point: after dendritic cell vaccination, including at tumor progression/relapse. This table comes from immunoSEQ multiplex PCR, and its TCRdb copy is limited to in-frame clones, with some not included. This table has approximately 93,000 clones, 85% appearing once. Sequenced material: blood, taken after dendritic cell vaccination. The receptors were sampled from a human donor with glioblastoma.

CDR3 nucleotide sequence: TGTGCCAGCAGCCTTGGACTAGCCGGCTGGCAGTTCTTC. This sequence encodes CASSLGLAGWQFF. J is TRBJ2-1 and V is TRBV7-3, with TRBD2 matching 8 bases. V lost 5 bases, J lost 12 bases, and 9 bases stayed unmatched. Germline values: CDR1 SGHTA, CDR2 FQGTGA. The CDR3 contains 13 residues.

V gene TRBV6-6 combines with J gene TRBJ2-3; D ambiguous. There are 13 residues in the CDR3. V was pared by 5 bases and J by 5 bases, with 11 bases between. CDR1 MNHNY and CDR2 SVGAGI come from the germline V gene (reference sequence). This CDR3 is CASSLLGLDTQYF. The CDR3 nucleotides read TGTGCCAGCAGTCTTTTGGGCCTAGATACGCAGTATTTT.

The J gene is TRBJ2-1, the V gene TRBV9; TRBD1 is a possible D gene (5 bases). The V and J ends lost 0 bases and 12 bases respectively, with 19 bases between them. CDR3 length equals 15 residues. Germline values: CDR1 SGDLS, CDR2 YYNGEE. CDR3 protein: CASSVGSHRQGWQFF. The CDR3 coding sequence is TGTGCCAGCAGCGTAGGTTCACACAGGCAGGGTTGGCAGTTCTTC.

This clone is a singleton in its sample. The V call is TRBV2, the J call TRBJ2-7, with D perhaps matching TRBD1 (5 bases). V was shortened by 3 bases and J by 4 bases, with 16 bases between the two germline ends. CDR1 is SNHLY, CDR2 FYNNEI, per germline. The CDR3 is made up of 15 amino acids. The DNA of the CDR3 is TGTGCCAGCAGTGACCTCTATGGGGCTGGTTACGAGCAGTACTTC. It is translated as CASSDLYGAGYEQYF.

The V and J genes are TRBV6-5 and TRBJ1-2; D uncertain. V lost 5 bases and J lost 6, with 19 bases in between. The CDR3 runs to 15 residues. Germline lookup yields CDR1 MNHEY and CDR2 SVGAGI. CDR3 in amino acids: CASSSRGAPSNGYTF. The CDR3 DNA reads as TGTGCCAGCAGTAGCCGAGGTGCCCCAAGCAATGGCTACACCTTC.

This clone was seen ten or more times. The CDR3 coding sequence is TGTGCCAGTAGTATAGAGGGACTAGCGGGACGCGTGGGGGGAACGAACACCGGGGAGCTGTTTTTT. This encodes CASSIEGLAGRVGGTNTGELFF. The V gene is TRBV19, the J gene TRBJ2-2; 13 nucleotides line up with TRBD2. In germline, CDR1 is LNHDA, CDR2 SQIVND (reference sequence). The CDR3 sequence is 22 residues long. V trimming: 0 bases; J trimming: 0 bases; junction bases outside the gene matches: 13.

The chain combines TRBV19 with TRBJ1-5, with 10 bases aligning to TRBD1. Trimming cost V 5 bases and J 0 bases; bases outside gene matches: 10. This CDR3 is 18 amino acids long. Germline lookup yields CDR1 LNHDA and CDR2 SQIVND (reference sequence). The CDR3 bases are TGTGCCAGTAGTGTGCGGGACAGGGGACAATATAGCAATCAGCCCCAGCATTTT. Amino acids: CASSVRDRGQYSNQPQHF.

The rearrangement links TRBV7-2 to TRBJ1-4, with D possibly being TRBD1 (5 bases). CDR3 size: 19 residues. Per germline, CDR1 SGHTA and CDR2 FQGNSA. Trimming took 0 bases from V and 0 from J, leaving 17 bases between them. CDR3: CASSLASGPGRATNEKLFF. DNA for the CDR3: TGTGCCAGCAGCTTAGCTTCCGGGCCAGGGAGGGCAACTAATGAAAAACTGTTTTTT.

This clone was seen more than once but under ten times. The J gene is TRBJ1-4, the V gene TRBV4-3; TRBD1 matches 9 bases. Germline CDR1 LGHNA, CDR2 YSLEER. The V and J ends lost 1 base and 5 bases, in that order; junction bases with no gene match: 5. This CDR3 is built from 16 residues. CDR3 DNA sequence: TGCGCCAGCAGCCAAGGGACAGGGGACGAGAATGAAAAACTGTTTTTT. Translating gives CASSQGTGDENEKLFF.

The chain carries TRBV6-4 and TRBJ2-1; 9 nucleotides agree with TRBD1. The germline gives CDR1 MRHNA, CDR2 SNTAGT. The V and J ends lost 0 bases and 8 bases, in that order; junction bases with no gene match: 5. The CDR3 consists of 15 residues. The chain's CDR3 is CASSDSSTGGDEQFF. CDR3 nucleotides: TGTGCCAGCAGTGACTCGAGCACAGGGGGCGATGAGCAGTTCTTC.

The chain recombines TRBV27 with TRBJ1-2, with D possibly TRBD1 on 6 matching bases. Germline V gives CDR1 MNHEY, CDR2 SMNVEV (reference sequence). V was shortened by 6 bases and J by 8 bases, with 19 bases between the two germline ends. The CDR3 is 14 amino acids. Here the CDR3 DNA reads TGTGCCAGCAGCCATGGCAGACAGGTGGGCGGCTACACCTTC. Encoded protein: CASSHGRQVGGYTF.

The chain is built from TRBV15 and TRBJ2-3, with a possible D match to TRBD1 (5 bases). The length of the CDR3 is 16 residues. Per germline, CDR1 LNHNV and CDR2 YYDKDF (reference sequence). V lost 3 bases, J lost 1 base, and 14 bases lay in between. The CDR3 here is CATSSSQGFGTDTQYF. CDR3 sequence (DNA): TGTGCCACCAGCAGTTCTCAGGGTTTCGGCACAGATACGCAGTATTTT. The entire variable domain, with the rest obtained from reference TRBV15 and TRBJ2-3, is as follows: DAMVIQNPRYQVTQFGKPVTLSCSQTLNHNVMYWYQQKSSQAPKLLFHYYDKDFNNEADTPDNFQSRRPNTSFCFLDIRSPGLGDTAMYLCATSSSQGFGTDTQYFGPGTRLTVL.

The chain is built from TRBV5-1 and TRBJ2-7; 10 nucleotides agree with TRBD1. The CDR3 has 15 amino acids. V gave up 4 bases and J gave up 5 bases; unmatched junction bases: 9. Per germline, CDR1 SGHRS and CDR2 YFSETQ. For the CDR3, the DNA is TGCGCCAGCAGCCAGAGGGACAGGGGAGGGGACGAGCAGTACTTC. Encoded protein: CASSQRDRGGDEQYF.

A single count supports this clone. The gene calls are TRBV7-2 and TRBJ2-4; the D gene is possibly TRBD1 (6 bases). CDR3 length equals 17 residues. The V end was cut by 2 bases, the J end by 3 bases, with 17 bases between. Germline lookup yields CDR1 SGHTA and CDR2 FQGNSA. The DNA for the CDR3 is TGTGCCAGCAGCTTACGGTACAGGGAGCATGGCAAAAACATTCAGTACTTC. Translation: CASSLRYREHGKNIQYF.

The V call is TRBV18, the J call TRBJ1-1; TRBD1 matches at 9 bases. The CDR3 runs 14 residues. V gave up 5 bases and J gave up 3 bases; unmatched junction bases: 4. CDR1 KGHSH and CDR2 LQKENI come from the germline V gene. DNA for the CDR3: TGTGCCAGCTCATCGACAGGGGGGGACACTGAAGCTTTCTTT. Residues: CASSSTGGDTEAFF.

V is TRBV4-1 and J is TRBJ1-4; no clear D. The CDR3 loop spans 12 amino acids. Trimming removed 0 bases at V and 10 bases at J, with 6 bases between. Germline CDR1 MGHRA, CDR2 YSYEKL. The CDR3 nucleotides are TGCGCCAGCAGCCAAGATAACGGAAAACTGTTTTTT. This gives the protein CASSQDNGKLFF.

The chain employs TRBV9 and TRBJ1-4; TRBD1 is a possible D gene (6 bases). The CDR3 consists of 16 residues. Germline V CDR1 and CDR2: SGDLS, YYNGEE. V gave up 3 bases and J gave up 7 bases, with 19 bases separating them. CDR3 DNA: TGTGCCAGCAGCGCCACCCTGTTGGGGGCAGGTGAAAAACTGTTTTTT. Translating gives CASSATLLGAGEKLFF.

V is TRBV11-2 and J is TRBJ2-7; 14 positions agree with TRBD2. J was trimmed by 1 base and V by 5 bases; bases with no gene match: 10. CDR1 and CDR2 from the germline V gene are SGHAT and FQNNGV. This CDR3 comprises 18 residues. CDR3 amino acids: CASSLETSGRAISYEQYF. The CDR3 DNA reads TGTGCCAGCAGCCTGGAGACTAGCGGGAGGGCAATATCCTACGAGCAGTACTTC.

The sample holds one count of this clone. The J gene is TRBJ2-7, the V gene TRBV4-1; 9 bases are a match to TRBD1. The V segment lost 0 bases and the J segment 3 bases; nucleotides outside the gene matches: 9. This CDR3 has 17 residues. Per germline, CDR1 MGHRA and CDR2 YSYEKL. CDR3 DNA: TGCGCCAGCAGCCAAGAAGATCGACAGGGGGGTATCTACGAGCAGTACTTC. As protein: CASSQEDRQGGIYEQYF.

The chain combines TRBV7-6 with TRBJ2-2; D perhaps matches TRBD2 (6 bases). The ends were cut back, 1 base at V and 1 base at J, with 10 bases in the middle. The CDR3 is 16 residues long. In germline, CDR1 is SGHVS, CDR2 FNYEAQ. The CDR3 nucleotides are TGTGCCAGCAGCTTAGAGCTGGGGGGGAACACCGGGGAGCTGTTTTTT. Its protein is CASSLELGGNTGELFF.

The chain recombines TRBV6-5 with TRBJ2-1; 10 bases line up with TRBD1. CDR1 and CDR2 (germline): MNHEY, SVGAGI. V lost 6 bases to trimming and J lost 7 bases; unmatched junction nucleotides: 6. There are 14 residues in the CDR3. The CDR3 sequence: CASSFDRGLNEQFF. CDR3 sequence (DNA): TGTGCCAGCAGCTTCGACAGGGGGCTGAATGAGCAGTTCTTC.

The chain combines TRBV5-3 with TRBJ1-2; possible D gene TRBD1, 5 bases. Being an ORF, TRBV5-3 has a function that is uncertain. V was cut by 2 bases and J by 1 base, with 15 bases left in between. This CDR3 has 16 amino acids. In DNA form, the CDR3 reads TGTGCCAGAAGCTTCGCTCCCGACAGAAATAACTATGGCTACACCTTC. Encoded protein: CARSFAPDRNNYGYTF.